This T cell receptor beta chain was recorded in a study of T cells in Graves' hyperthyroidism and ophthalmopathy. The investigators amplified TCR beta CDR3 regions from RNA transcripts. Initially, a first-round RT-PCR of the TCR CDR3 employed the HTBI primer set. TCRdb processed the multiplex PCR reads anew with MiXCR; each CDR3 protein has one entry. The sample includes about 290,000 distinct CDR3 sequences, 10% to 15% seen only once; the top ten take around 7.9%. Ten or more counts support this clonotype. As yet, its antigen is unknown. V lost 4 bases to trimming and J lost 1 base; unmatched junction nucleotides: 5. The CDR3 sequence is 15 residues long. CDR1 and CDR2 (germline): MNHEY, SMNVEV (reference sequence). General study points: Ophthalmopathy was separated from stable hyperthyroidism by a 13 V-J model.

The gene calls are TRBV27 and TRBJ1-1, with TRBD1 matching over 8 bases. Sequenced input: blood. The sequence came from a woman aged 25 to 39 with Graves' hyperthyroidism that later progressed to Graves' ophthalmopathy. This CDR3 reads CASSSQGAGNTEAFF. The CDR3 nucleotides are TGTGCCAGCAGTTCGCAGGGGGCTGGGAACACTGAAGCTTTCTTT.